This T cell receptor (beta chain) was obtained from a study of metastatic and nonmetastatic thyroid tumors. TCRdb reassembled clones from the PCR reads with MiXCR. The sample records approximately 30,000 clones, over 15% being singletons. Concerning this clone: A clone one base away is much larger, so this may be a read error.

Not a single patient had been given any form of treatment at any point before undergoing thyroid surgery. The V gene's germline CDR1 is SNHLY and CDR2 FYNNEI. The CDR3 sequence is 14 residues long. Trimming took off 6 bases at V and 5 bases at J, with 14 bases between the two ends. The sample taken for sequencing was blood. The TCR was taken from a female donor with papillary thyroid cancer or a benign thyroid nodule (not recorded which). Some clones in this sample may be carry-over from other donors' samples. The chain has TRBV2 and TRBJ2-4; the D is unclear. The CDR3 protein is CASSSHGRENIQYF. DNA of the CDR3: TGTGCCAGCAGCTCACATGGTAGAGAAAACATTCAGTACTTC.